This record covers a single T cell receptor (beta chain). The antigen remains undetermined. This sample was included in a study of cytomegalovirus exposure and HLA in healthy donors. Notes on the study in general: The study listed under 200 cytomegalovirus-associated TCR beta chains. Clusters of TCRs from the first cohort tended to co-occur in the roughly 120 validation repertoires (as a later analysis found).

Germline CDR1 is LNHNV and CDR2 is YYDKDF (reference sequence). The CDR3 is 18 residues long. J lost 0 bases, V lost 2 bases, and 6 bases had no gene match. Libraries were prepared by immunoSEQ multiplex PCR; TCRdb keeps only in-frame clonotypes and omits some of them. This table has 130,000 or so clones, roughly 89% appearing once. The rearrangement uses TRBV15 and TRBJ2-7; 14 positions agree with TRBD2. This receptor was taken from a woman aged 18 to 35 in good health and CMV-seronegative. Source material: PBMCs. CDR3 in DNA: TGTGCCACCAGCAGATCGGGACTAGCGGGGGTCAGCTCCTACGAGCAGTACTTC. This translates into CATSRSGLAGVSSYEQYF.